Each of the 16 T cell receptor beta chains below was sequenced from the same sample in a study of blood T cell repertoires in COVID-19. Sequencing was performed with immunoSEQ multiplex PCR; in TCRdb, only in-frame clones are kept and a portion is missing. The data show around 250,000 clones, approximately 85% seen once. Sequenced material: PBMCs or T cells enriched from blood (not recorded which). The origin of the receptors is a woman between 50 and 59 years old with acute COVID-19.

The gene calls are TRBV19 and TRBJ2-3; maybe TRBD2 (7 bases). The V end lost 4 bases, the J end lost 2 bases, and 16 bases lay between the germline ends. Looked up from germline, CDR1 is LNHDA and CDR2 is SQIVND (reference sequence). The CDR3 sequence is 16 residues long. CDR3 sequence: CASSSASGTLTDTQYF. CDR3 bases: TGTGCCAGTAGTAGTGCCAGCGGGACACTCACAGATACGCAGTATTTT.

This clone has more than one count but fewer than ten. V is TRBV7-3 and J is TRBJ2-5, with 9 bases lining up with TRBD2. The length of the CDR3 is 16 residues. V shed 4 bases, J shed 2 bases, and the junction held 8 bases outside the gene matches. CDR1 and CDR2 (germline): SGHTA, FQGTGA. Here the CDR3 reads CASSSGVAGVQETQYF. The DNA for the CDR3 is TGTGCCAGCAGCTCAGGGGTAGCGGGGGTGCAAGAGACCCAGTACTTC. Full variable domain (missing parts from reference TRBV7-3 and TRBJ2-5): GAGVSQTPSNKVTEKGKYVELRCDPISGHTALYWYRQSLGQGPEFLIYFQGTGAADDSGLPNDRFFAVRPEGSVSTLKIQRTERGDSAVYLCASSSGVAGVQETQYFGPGTRLLVL.

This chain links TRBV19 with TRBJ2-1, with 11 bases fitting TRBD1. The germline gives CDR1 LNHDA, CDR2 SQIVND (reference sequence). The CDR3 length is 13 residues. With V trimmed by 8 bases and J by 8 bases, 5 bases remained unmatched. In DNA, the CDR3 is TGTGCCAGTCAGGACAGGGGGCGCGATGAGCAGTTCTTC. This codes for CASQDRGRDEQFF. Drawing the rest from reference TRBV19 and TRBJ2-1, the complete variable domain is DGGITQSPKYLFRKEGQNVTLSCEQNLNHDAMYWYRQDPGQGLRLIYYSQIVNDFQKGDIAEGYSVSREKKESFPLTVTSAQKNPTAFYLCASQDRGRDEQFFGPGTRLTVL.

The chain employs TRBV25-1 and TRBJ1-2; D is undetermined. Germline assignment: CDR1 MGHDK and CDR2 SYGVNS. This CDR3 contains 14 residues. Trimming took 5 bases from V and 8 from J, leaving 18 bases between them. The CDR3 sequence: CASSINPDAGGYTF. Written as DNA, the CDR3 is TGTGCCAGCAGTATAAACCCGGACGCGGGGGGCTACACCTTC.

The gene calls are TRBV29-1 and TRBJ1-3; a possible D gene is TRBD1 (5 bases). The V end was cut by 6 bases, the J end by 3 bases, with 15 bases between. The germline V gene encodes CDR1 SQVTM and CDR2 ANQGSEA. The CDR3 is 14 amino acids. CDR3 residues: CSVAGILGGNTIYF. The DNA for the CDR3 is TGCAGCGTCGCAGGGATTCTGGGTGGAAACACCATATATTTT.

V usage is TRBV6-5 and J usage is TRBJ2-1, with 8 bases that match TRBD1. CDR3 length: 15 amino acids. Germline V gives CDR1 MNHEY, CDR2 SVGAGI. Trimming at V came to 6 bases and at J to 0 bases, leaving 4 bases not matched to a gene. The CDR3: CASSRGPSSYNEQFF. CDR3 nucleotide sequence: TGTGCCAGCAGCAGGGGGCCTAGCTCCTACAATGAGCAGTTCTTC.

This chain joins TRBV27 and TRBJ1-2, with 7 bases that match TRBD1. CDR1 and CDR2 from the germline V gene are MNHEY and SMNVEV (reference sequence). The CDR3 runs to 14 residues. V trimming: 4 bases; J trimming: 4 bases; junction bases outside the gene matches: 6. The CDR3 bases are TGTGCCAGCAGTTCACCGGGACAGCTCTATGGCTACACCTTC. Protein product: CASSSPGQLYGYTF.

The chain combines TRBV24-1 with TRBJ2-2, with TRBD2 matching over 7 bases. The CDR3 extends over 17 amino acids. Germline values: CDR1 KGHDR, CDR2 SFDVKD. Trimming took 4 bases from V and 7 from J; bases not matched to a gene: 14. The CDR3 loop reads CATSEGGALGSGGELFF. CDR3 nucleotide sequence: TGTGCCACCAGTGAGGGAGGGGCTTTGGGGTCCGGCGGGGAGCTGTTTTTT.

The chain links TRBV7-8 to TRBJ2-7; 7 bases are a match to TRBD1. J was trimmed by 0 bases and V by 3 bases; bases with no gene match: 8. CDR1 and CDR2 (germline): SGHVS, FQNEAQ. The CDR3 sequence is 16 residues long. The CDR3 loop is CASSFRGTASSYEQYF. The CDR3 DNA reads TGTGCCAGCAGCTTTAGGGGGACAGCTAGCTCCTACGAGCAGTACTTC.

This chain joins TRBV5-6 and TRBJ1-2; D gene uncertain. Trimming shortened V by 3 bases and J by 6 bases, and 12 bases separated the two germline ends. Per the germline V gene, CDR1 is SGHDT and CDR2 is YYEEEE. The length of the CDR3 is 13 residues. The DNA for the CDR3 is TGTGCCAGCAGCTCACACCCATTGGATGGCTACACCTTC. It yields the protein CASSSHPLDGYTF.

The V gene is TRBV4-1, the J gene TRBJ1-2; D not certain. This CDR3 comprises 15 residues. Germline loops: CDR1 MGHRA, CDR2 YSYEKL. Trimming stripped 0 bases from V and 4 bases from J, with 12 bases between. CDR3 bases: TGCGCCAGCAGCCAAGATCAATCGGGAATCTATGGCTACACCTTC. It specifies CASSQDQSGIYGYTF.

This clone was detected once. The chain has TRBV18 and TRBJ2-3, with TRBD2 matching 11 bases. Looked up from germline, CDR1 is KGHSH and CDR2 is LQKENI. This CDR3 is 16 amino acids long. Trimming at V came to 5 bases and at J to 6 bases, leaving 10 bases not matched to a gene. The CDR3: CASSLLAGVDGDTQYF. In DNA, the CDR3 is TGTGCCAGCTCATTACTAGCGGGGGTAGACGGTGATACGCAGTATTTT.

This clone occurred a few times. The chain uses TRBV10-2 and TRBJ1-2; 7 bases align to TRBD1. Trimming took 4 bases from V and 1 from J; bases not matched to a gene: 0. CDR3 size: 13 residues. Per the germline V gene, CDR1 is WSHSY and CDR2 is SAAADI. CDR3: CASSAGGNYGYTF. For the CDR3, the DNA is TGCGCCAGCAGTGCAGGGGGTAACTATGGCTACACCTTC.

CDR3 DNA: TGTGCCAGCAGCTTATTAGCGGGGAGCACAGATACGCAGTATTTT. This gives the protein CASSLLAGSTDTQYF. The chain is built from TRBV7-8 and TRBJ2-3, with 8 positions matching TRBD2. CDR3 size: 15 residues. V shed 2 bases, J shed 0 bases, and the junction held 1 base outside the gene matches. The germline CDR1 and CDR2 sequences are SGHVS and FQNEAQ.

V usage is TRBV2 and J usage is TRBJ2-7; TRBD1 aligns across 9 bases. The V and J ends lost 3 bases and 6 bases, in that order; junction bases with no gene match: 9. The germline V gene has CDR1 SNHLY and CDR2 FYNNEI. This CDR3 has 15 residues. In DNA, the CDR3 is TGTGCCAGCAGTGATTCACGGGACAGGGTTGCCGAGCAGTACTTC. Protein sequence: CASSDSRDRVAEQYF.

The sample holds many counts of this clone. DNA for the CDR3: TGTGCCAGCAGCGTAGGCGAAGCGGGGAGCTCCTACAATGAGCAGTTCTTC. The encoded protein is CASSVGEAGSSYNEQFF. The chain combines TRBV9 with TRBJ2-1; 7 positions agree with TRBD2. This CDR3 is 17 amino acids long. V lost 0 bases, J lost 0 bases, and 6 bases stayed unmatched. Germline loops: CDR1 SGDLS, CDR2 YYNGEE.